Shown below are 30 T cell receptor beta chains from a single sample sequenced in a study of glioma-infiltrating T cells after dendritic cell vaccination. TCRdb's copy holds only in-frame clones and misses some; the assay was immunoSEQ multiplex PCR. Among tens of thousands of clones listed, over 65% were seen once. The sample consisted of blood, taken before dendritic cell vaccination. These receptors all come from a human donor with glioblastoma.

This chain uses TRBV18 with TRBJ1-1; possible D gene TRBD1, 5 bases. This CDR3 region has 13 residues. From germline, CDR1 is KGHSH and CDR2 LQKENI. V was cut by 11 bases and J by 0 bases, with 13 bases left in between. CDR3: CAATGGVNTEAFF. In DNA, the CDR3 is TGTGCCGCTACCGGGGGGGTGAACACTGAAGCTTTCTTT.

J is TRBJ2-2 and V is TRBV7-9; possible D gene TRBD1, 5 bases. The CDR3 sequence is 15 residues long. The germline V gene has CDR1 SEHNR and CDR2 FQNEAQ (reference sequence). V was pared by 8 bases and J by 2 bases, with 15 bases between. The CDR3 loop is CASYRLERNTGELFF. CDR3 nucleotide sequence: TGTGCCAGCTACAGGCTGGAGAGAAACACCGGGGAGCTGTTTTTT.

This clone was seen more than once but under ten times. The rearrangement joins TRBV6-5 to TRBJ2-3, with D hard to call. This CDR3 spans 13 amino acids. V was cut by 6 bases and J by 3 bases, with 10 bases left in between. Germline loops: CDR1 MNHEY, CDR2 SVGAGI. The CDR3 bases are TGTGCCAGCAGCCCCCCCGGGACAGATACGCAGTATTTT. Residues: CASSPPGTDTQYF.

This clone was detected a few times. The chain carries TRBV7-9 and TRBJ1-2; tentatively, D is TRBD1 (5 bases). V was clipped by 1 base and J by 0 bases, with 18 bases between them. Germline V CDR1 and CDR2: SEHNR, FQNEAQ (reference sequence). The CDR3 spans 18 residues. The CDR3 spells CASSLEGVWAVANYGYTF. DNA of the CDR3: TGTGCCAGCAGCTTAGAAGGGGTGTGGGCGGTAGCTAACTATGGCTACACCTTC.

The chain couples TRBV5-1 to TRBJ2-2; TRBD2 aligns across 16 bases. Looked up from germline, CDR1 is SGHRS and CDR2 is YFSETQ. This CDR3 is built from 18 residues. V lost 4 bases to trimming and J lost 2 bases; unmatched junction nucleotides: 5. The CDR3 here is CASSKGLAGGSNTGELFF. CDR3 sequence (DNA): TGCGCCAGCAGCAAGGGACTAGCGGGGGGGTCCAACACCGGGGAGCTGTTTTTT.

V usage is TRBV11-2 and J usage is TRBJ2-5; D is perhaps TRBD2 (5 bases). This CDR3 is built from 13 residues. Looked up from germline, CDR1 is SGHAT and CDR2 is FQNNGV. V was trimmed by 8 bases and J by 6 bases, leaving 16 bases between them. CDR3 region: CASLSPSRQTQYF. In DNA form, the CDR3 reads TGTGCCAGCTTAAGCCCTAGCAGACAGACCCAGTACTTC.

This chain connects TRBV18 to TRBJ1-1, with TRBD1 as a possible D gene (5 bases). The V end lost 2 bases, the J end lost 3 bases, and 7 bases lay between the germline ends. This CDR3 is built from 13 residues. Germline V lookup: CDR1 KGHSH, CDR2 LQKENI. CDR3 residues: CASSPGADTEAFF. Written as DNA, the CDR3 is TGTGCCAGCTCACCAGGGGCGGACACTGAAGCTTTCTTT. The whole variable domain, remainder taken from reference TRBV18 and TRBJ1-1, is NAGVMQNPRHLVRRRGQEARLRCSPMKGHSHVYWYRQLPEEGLKFMVYLQKENIIDESGMPKERFSAEFPKEGPSILRIQQVVRGDSAAYFCASSPGADTEAFFGQGTRLTVV.

This chain links TRBV6-6 with TRBJ1-4; 10 bases fit TRBD1. Per the germline V gene, CDR1 is MNHNY and CDR2 is SVGAGI (reference sequence). V lost 5 bases and J lost 6; bases outside the gene matches: 6. CDR3 length equals 15 residues. The CDR3 nucleotides are TGTGCCAGCAGTAATCCGGGACAGGGGCATGAAAAACTGTTTTTT. Residues: CASSNPGQGHEKLFF.

This chain uses TRBV7-9 with TRBJ2-1; D might be TRBD2 (5 bases). CDR3 size: 16 residues. CDR1 is SEHNR and CDR2 is FQNEAQ in the germline V gene (reference sequence). V was trimmed by 1 base and J by 2 bases, leaving 12 bases between them. CDR3 sequence reads: CASSLGPTMPYNEQFF. Written as DNA, the CDR3 is TGTGCCAGCAGCTTAGGTCCGACTATGCCCTACAATGAGCAGTTCTTC.

The gene calls are TRBV9 and TRBJ2-5; no clear D gene. The J call may be in error: the DNA end matches TRBJ2-7 better. The germline V gene has CDR1 SGDLS and CDR2 YYNGEE. CDR3 length: 14 amino acids. CDR3 nucleotide sequence: TGTGCCAGCAGCGTAGATCCCTACTCCTACGAGCAGTACTTC. Amino acids: CASSVDPYSYEQYF.

The rearrangement joins TRBV2 to TRBJ1-2; tentative D call: TRBD1 (6 bases). The germline V and J ends were trimmed by 8 bases and 8 bases, with 18 bases remaining between them. Germline assignment: CDR1 SNHLY and CDR2 FYNNEI. The CDR3 is 13 amino acids. The CDR3 region is CASLETGTKGYTF. In DNA, the CDR3 is TGTGCCAGCTTAGAAACCGGGACAAAAGGCTACACCTTC. The whole variable domain, remainder taken from reference TRBV2 and TRBJ1-2, is EPEVTQTPSHQVTQMGQEVILRCVPISNHLYFYWYRQILGQKVEFLVSFYNNEISEKSEIFDDQFSVERPDGSNFTLKIRSTKLEDSAMYFCASLETGTKGYTFGSGTRLTVV.

Only a few counts were recorded for this clone. The chain has TRBV5-4 and TRBJ1-1; D is uncertain. Trimming cost V 0 bases and J 3 bases, with 9 bases left between them. Germline CDR1 is SGHNT and CDR2 is YYREEE (reference sequence). The CDR3 is 14 residues long. The CDR3: CASSLVEEHTEAFF. DNA of the CDR3: TGTGCCAGCAGCTTGGTGGAGGAGCACACTGAAGCTTTCTTT.

CDR3 sequence: CASSERISGNTIYF. The CDR3 bases are TGTGCCAGCAGTGAGAGGATCTCTGGAAACACCATATATTTT. V usage is TRBV2 and J usage is TRBJ1-3; D gene uncertain. The germline V gene encodes CDR1 SNHLY and CDR2 FYNNEI. The CDR3 extends over 14 amino acids. Between the trimmed V and J ends, which lost 3 bases and 0 bases, there was a span of 6 bases.

The genes are TRBV4-1 and TRBJ1-3; 12 bases fit TRBD1. Germline values: CDR1 MGHRA, CDR2 YSYEKL. The CDR3 extends over 18 amino acids. Trimming cost V 1 base and J 4 bases; bases outside gene matches: 8. The CDR3 coding sequence is TGCGCCAGCAGCCAAGGCCGGGACAGGGGGCGCCGAGGAAACACCATATATTTT. As protein: CASSQGRDRGRRGNTIYF.

This chain connects TRBV5-1 to TRBJ2-3, with D hard to call. Germline CDR1 reads SGHRS; CDR2 reads YFSETQ. With 0 bases removed from V and 0 bases from J, the gap between germline ends came to 8 bases. This CDR3 has 15 residues. The CDR3 nucleotides read TGCGCCAGCAGCTTGGACGGAGTTAGCACAGATACGCAGTATTTT. It is translated as CASSLDGVSTDTQYF.

This chain connects TRBV9 to TRBJ2-2; the D is unclear. The ends were cut back, 0 bases at V and 1 base at J, with 22 bases in the middle. This CDR3 contains 20 residues. In germline, CDR1 is SGDLS, CDR2 YYNGEE. DNA of the CDR3: TGTGCCAGCAGCGTAGTGAGCGCATCCACACTCGCATTGAACACCGGGGAGCTGTTTTTT. The encoded protein is CASSVVSASTLALNTGELFF.

The chain is built from TRBV4-1 and TRBJ1-3, with a weak D call TRBD1 (5 bases). The CDR3 contains 17 residues. V dropped 4 bases and J dropped 4 bases, with 20 bases sitting between them. The germline V gene encodes CDR1 MGHRA and CDR2 YSYEKL. The CDR3 nucleotides are TGCGCCAGCAGCCCCGGGGATAAGGCGGGGGAAGGAAACACCATATATTTT. This gives the protein CASSPGDKAGEGNTIYF.

The CDR3 DNA sequence: TGTGCCAGCGGGACTGCGAGCTCCTACGAGCAGTACTTC. Its translation is CASGTASSYEQYF. The rearrangement links TRBV27 to TRBJ2-7; perhaps TRBD2 as D (6 bases). CDR3 length: 13 amino acids. The V gene's germline CDR1 is MNHEY and CDR2 SMNVEV (reference sequence). V lost 8 bases to trimming and J lost 0 bases, with 11 bases between them.

The chain links TRBV23-1 to TRBJ2-7; D not certain. TRBV23-1 counts as an open reading frame of uncertain function. V lost 4 bases and J lost 2, with 12 bases in between. The CDR3 is 14 residues long. The CDR3 DNA is TGCGCCAGCAGTCTCCCGTTCCCTGCCTACGAGCAGTACTTC. It yields the protein CASSLPFPAYEQYF.

The chain recombines TRBV5-1 with TRBJ1-1; 10 bases map to TRBD1. Trimming took 3 bases from V and 5 from J; bases not matched to a gene: 10. The germline CDR1 and CDR2 sequences are SGHRS and YFSETQ. This CDR3 region has 16 residues. The CDR3 loop reads CASSSHHGQGGTEAFF. Here the CDR3 DNA reads TGCGCCAGCAGCTCTCACCATGGACAGGGGGGGACTGAAGCTTTCTTT. The variable domain in full, with the rest retrieved from reference TRBV5-1 and TRBJ1-1, is KAGVTQTPRYLIKTRGQQVTLSCSPISGHRSVSWYQQTPGQGLQFLFEYFSETQRNKGNFPGRFSGRQFSNSRSEMNVSTLELGDSALYLCASSSHHGQGGTEAFFGQGTRLTVV.

The chain recombines TRBV6-6 with TRBJ2-3; 7 bases align to TRBD1. Germline V gives CDR1 MNHNY, CDR2 SVGAGI (reference sequence). Trimming took 11 bases from V and 6 from J; bases not matched to a gene: 8. This CDR3 is 12 amino acids long. CDR3 region: CAGSTGWDTQYF. The CDR3 coding sequence is TGTGCCGGGTCGACAGGGTGGGATACGCAGTATTTT.

This clone showed up just once. The V and J genes are TRBV29-1 and TRBJ2-2; D may be TRBD2 (5 bases). From germline, CDR1 is SQVTM and CDR2 ANQGSEA. The V gene lost 7 bases and the J gene lost 7 bases, with 16 bases spanning the gap. CDR3 length: 13 amino acids. The CDR3 DNA is TGCAGCGCCCTAGGAGGAGTGAGCGGGGAGCTGTTTTTT. Its translation is CSALGGVSGELFF.

This chain links TRBV30 with TRBJ2-7, with 7 bases identical to TRBD1. The V gene's germline CDR1 is GTSNPN and CDR2 SVGIG (reference sequence). The CDR3 length is 15 residues. The V and J ends lost 3 bases and 6 bases, in that order; junction bases with no gene match: 14. In nucleotides, the CDR3 is TGTGCCTGGAGCGCTGGGGTAGGGGGCCGGTCCGAGCAGTACTTC. It yields the protein CAWSAGVGGRSEQYF.

V gene TRBV7-6 combines with J gene TRBJ2-5, with D tentatively TRBD2 (5 bases). CDR1 and CDR2 (germline): SGHVS, FNYEAQ. The V and J ends lost 1 base and 2 bases respectively, with 11 bases between them. The CDR3 is made up of 15 amino acids. CDR3: CASSLGSSSQETQYF. The CDR3 coding sequence is TGTGCCAGCAGCTTAGGGTCTAGCAGTCAAGAGACCCAGTACTTC.

This rearrangement joins TRBV7-2 to TRBJ1-2, with D possibly being TRBD1 (5 bases). The CDR3 length is 13 residues. Germline V gene data show CDR1 as SGHTA and CDR2 as FQGNSA. Deletions cut 0 bases from V and 7 bases from J, with 9 bases between. Here the CDR3 DNA reads TGTGCCAGCAGCTTAGCCAGGGATGCTGGCTACACCTTC. This gives the protein CASSLARDAGYTF.

The table lists this clone with a few counts. The chain joins TRBV10-3 to TRBJ2-6; D remains ambiguous. The CDR3 runs 12 residues. Germline-derived CDR1 and CDR2 are ENHRY and SYGVKD. V was pared by 11 bases and J by 3 bases, with 8 bases between. CDR3 DNA: TGTGCCGTGAGGAGTGGGGCCAACGTCCTGACTTTC. Translating gives CAVRSGANVLTF.

This clone has a handful of counts. J is TRBJ1-5 and V is TRBV10-3, with 8 bases lining up with TRBD1. Germline V CDR1 and CDR2: ENHRY, SYGVKD. The CDR3 is 15 residues long. The trim removed 2 bases at V and 7 bases at J, leaving 7 bases unmatched. The CDR3 DNA is TGTGCCATCAGTGAGCGGACAGGGCTGGGCCAGCCCCAGCATTTT. Translation: CAISERTGLGQPQHF.

This clone appeared a single time. This chain joins TRBV6-5 and TRBJ1-2; D gene uncertain. Germline V gene data show CDR1 as MNHEY and CDR2 as SVGAGI. Trimming took off 6 bases at V and 1 base at J, with 12 bases between the two ends. This CDR3 comprises 14 residues. CDR3 DNA sequence: TGTGCCAGCAGCCCCCACAGTTTTAACTATGGCTACACCTTC. Translating it yields CASSPHSFNYGYTF.

This clone turned up a few times. The rearrangement joins TRBV19 to TRBJ1-6; D not certain. The CDR3 has 15 residues. CDR1 is LNHDA, CDR2 SQIVND, per germline (reference sequence). The V end was cut by 8 bases, the J end by 4 bases, with 15 bases between. CDR3 DNA: TGTGCCAGTCAACCTGAGGTGCAGTATAATTCACCCCTCCACTTT. This codes for CASQPEVQYNSPLHF.

The J gene is TRBJ1-1, the V gene TRBV5-1; 10 bases align to TRBD1. Germline lookup yields CDR1 SGHRS and CDR2 YFSETQ. The CDR3 runs to 13 residues. J gave up 6 bases and V 4 bases, and 3 bases lay outside the gene matches. The CDR3 here is CASSAGTGAEAFF. The CDR3 DNA reads TGCGCCAGCAGCGCAGGGACAGGGGCTGAAGCTTTCTTT. Variable domain in full (rest from reference TRBV5-1 and TRBJ1-1): KAGVTQTPRYLIKTRGQQVTLSCSPISGHRSVSWYQQTPGQGLQFLFEYFSETQRNKGNFPGRFSGRQFSNSRSEMNVSTLELGDSALYLCASSAGTGAEAFFGQGTRLTVV.